This TCR beta chain was retrieved from a study of CD8+ T cells in alopecia areata. Study findings and constraints: There were also resident alphabeta T cells of normal skin sequenced in scalp samples. Between patients, shared TCR sequences were less clear than in mice. This was possibly due in part to HLA diversity in the patient population. Alopecia totalis/universalis scalp especially showed more expanded CD8+ clones than normal scalp.

Researchers picked out CD4+ and CD8+ T cells from PBMCs by sorting. The sequencing template was cDNA reverse transcribed from extracted RNA. Using immunoSEQ multiplex PCR, the repertoire was profiled, and TCRdb retains in-frame clones only, with some absent. The sample includes about 120,000 clones, approximately 60% seen only once; the top ten take 2.8%. Points on this clone: Its target is unknown.

The germline gives CDR1 SGHTA, CDR2 FQGNSA. The CDR3 is 14 residues long. The V end was cut by 3 bases, the J end by 2 bases, with 10 bases between. This chain links TRBV7-2 with TRBJ1-2; unclear D gene. The TCR originated in a human donor in good health. The sequenced sample consisted of CD4+ T cells sorted from blood. The CDR3 loop is CASSLADGNYGYTF. CDR3 DNA sequence: TGTGCCAGCAGCTTGGCGGACGGAAACTATGGCTACACCTTC.